This TCR beta chain derives from a study of OX40 agonist ivuxolimab in advanced cancers. The protocol was immunoSEQ multiplex PCR, while the TCRdb copy is restricted to in-frame clones and leaves out a portion. Of approximately 70,000 clones listed, almost 90% are singletons. CDR1 and CDR2 from the germline V gene are MNHEY and SVGAGI. This CDR3 contains 15 residues. V shed 2 bases and J 6 bases; nucleotides not matched to a gene: 6. The TCR originated in an adult with an advanced solid tumor such as melanoma, head and neck, liver or kidney cancer. The rearrangement joins TRBV6-5 to TRBJ1-5, with TRBD1 matching over 8 bases. The source was CD4+ or CD8+ T cells sorted from blood, collected in a trial of the OX40 agonist ivuxolimab. The CDR3 spells CASSYPGQGSQPQHF. DNA of the CDR3: TGTGCCAGCAGTTACCCAGGACAGGGTAGTCAGCCCCAGCATTTT.